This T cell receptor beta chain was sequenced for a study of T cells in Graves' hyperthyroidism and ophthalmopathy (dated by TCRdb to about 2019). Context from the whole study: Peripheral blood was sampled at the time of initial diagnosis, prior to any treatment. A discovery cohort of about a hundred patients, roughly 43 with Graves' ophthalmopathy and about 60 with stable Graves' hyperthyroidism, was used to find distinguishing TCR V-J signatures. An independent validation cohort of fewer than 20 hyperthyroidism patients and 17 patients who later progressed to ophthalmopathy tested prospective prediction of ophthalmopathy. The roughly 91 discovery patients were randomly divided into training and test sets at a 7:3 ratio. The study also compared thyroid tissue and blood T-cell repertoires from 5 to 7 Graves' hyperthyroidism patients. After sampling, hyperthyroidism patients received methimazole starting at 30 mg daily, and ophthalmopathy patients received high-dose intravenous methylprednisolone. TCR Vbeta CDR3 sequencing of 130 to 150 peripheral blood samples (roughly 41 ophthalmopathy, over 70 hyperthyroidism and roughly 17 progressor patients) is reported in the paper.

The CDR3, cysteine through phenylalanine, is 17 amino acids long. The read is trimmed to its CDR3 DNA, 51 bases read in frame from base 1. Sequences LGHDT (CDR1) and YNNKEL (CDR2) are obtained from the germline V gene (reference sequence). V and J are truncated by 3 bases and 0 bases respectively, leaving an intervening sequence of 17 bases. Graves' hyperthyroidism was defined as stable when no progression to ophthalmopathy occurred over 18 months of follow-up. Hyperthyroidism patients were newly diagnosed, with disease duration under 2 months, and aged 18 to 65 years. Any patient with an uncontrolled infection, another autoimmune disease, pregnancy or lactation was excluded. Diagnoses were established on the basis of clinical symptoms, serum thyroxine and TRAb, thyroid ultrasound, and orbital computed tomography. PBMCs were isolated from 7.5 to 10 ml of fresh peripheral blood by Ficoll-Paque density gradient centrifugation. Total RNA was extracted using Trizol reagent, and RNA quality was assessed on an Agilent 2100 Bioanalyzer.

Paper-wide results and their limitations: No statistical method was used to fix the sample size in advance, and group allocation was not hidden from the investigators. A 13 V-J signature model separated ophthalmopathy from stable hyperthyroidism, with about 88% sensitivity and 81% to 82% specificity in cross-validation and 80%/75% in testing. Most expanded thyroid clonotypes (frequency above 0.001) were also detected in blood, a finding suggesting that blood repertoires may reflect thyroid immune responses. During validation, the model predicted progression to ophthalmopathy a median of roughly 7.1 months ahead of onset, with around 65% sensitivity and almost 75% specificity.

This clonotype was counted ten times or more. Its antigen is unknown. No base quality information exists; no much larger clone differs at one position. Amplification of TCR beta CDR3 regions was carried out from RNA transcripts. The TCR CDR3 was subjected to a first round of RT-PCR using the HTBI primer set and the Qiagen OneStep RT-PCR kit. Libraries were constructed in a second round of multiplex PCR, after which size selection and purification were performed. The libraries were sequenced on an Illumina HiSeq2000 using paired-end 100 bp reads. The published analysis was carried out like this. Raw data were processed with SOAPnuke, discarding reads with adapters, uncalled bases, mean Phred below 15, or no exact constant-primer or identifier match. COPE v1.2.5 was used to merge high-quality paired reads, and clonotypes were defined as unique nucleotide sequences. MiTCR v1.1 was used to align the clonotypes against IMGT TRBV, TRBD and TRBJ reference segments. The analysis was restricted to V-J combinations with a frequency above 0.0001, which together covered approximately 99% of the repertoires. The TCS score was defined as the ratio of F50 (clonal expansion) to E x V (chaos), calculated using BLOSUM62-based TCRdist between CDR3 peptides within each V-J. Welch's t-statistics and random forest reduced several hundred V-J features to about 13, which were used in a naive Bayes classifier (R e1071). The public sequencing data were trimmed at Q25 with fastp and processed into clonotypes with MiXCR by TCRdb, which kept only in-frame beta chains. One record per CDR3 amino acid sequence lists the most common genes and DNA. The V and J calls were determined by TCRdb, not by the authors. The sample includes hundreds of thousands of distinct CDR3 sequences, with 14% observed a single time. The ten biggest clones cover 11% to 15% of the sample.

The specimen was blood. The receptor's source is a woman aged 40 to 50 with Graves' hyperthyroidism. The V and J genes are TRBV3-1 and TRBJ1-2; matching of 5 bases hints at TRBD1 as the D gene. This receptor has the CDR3 CASSHLKGQNTNYGYTF. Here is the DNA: TGTGCCAGCAGCCATCTAAAGGGGCAGAATACTAACTATGGCTACACCTTC.